The clone carrying this T cell receptor (beta chain) appeared many times. The antigen remains unidentified. There are 15 residues in the CDR3. Germline-derived CDR1 and CDR2 are ENHRY and SYGVKD. The V end lost 6 bases, the J end lost 7 bases, and 18 bases lay between the germline ends. The hyperthyroidism was newly diagnosed and had lasted under 2 months; the patients were aged 18 to 65. The sample originates from a study of T cells in Graves' hyperthyroidism and ophthalmopathy. Study-level information: The blood sample was taken at first diagnosis, before treatment began.

Overall study results and limits: Most thyroid clonotypes with frequency above 0.001 were detected in blood. Stable hyperthyroidism was told apart from ophthalmopathy by a model built on 13 V-J features.

RNA transcripts yielded amplified TCR beta CDR3 regions. HTBI primers were the set used in a first-round RT-PCR of the TCR CDR3. One entry per CDR3 protein results from TCRdb running MiXCR on the multiplex PCR reads. The table records about 380,000 distinct CDR3 sequences, around 13% of them present only once. The receptor's source is a woman aged 55 to 70 with Graves' hyperthyroidism. The chain combines TRBV10-3 with TRBJ1-4; D is perhaps TRBD1 (5 bases). The sequencing input was blood. CDR3 in DNA: TGTGCCATCAGAGGGGACGGAGATGGAGGTGAAAAACTGTTTTTT. Protein: CAIRGDGDGGEKLFF.